The subject of this entry is one T cell receptor (beta chain). The antigen it binds to is not known. There are no base qualities to consult, and no much larger clone falls within one base. Collaborating institutions collected whole blood in K2EDTA tubes following their own protocols. For TCRbeta analysis, collaborators shipped samples in one of three forms: frozen whole blood, isolated PBMCs, or DNA extracted from either of those sample types. This sample is part of a study of blood T cell repertoires in COVID-19 (dated by TCRdb to about 2020). Background for the entire study: The collaborator samples originated in the United States, Italy and Spain and spanned the acute and convalescent phases of COVID-19. The prospective study material was composed of cDNA or gDNA derived from T cells, B-cell-depleted T cells, or PBMCs. Deeply sampled blood TCRbeta repertoires from subjects exposed to, actively infected with, or recovered from COVID-19 were included in the dataset. A freely available public database, intended as a resource for researchers studying the immune response to SARS-CoV-2, is where the repertoires were released. The samples were drawn from two sources: the first 160 participants of the ongoing ImmuneRACE study, and some 1,300 subjects contributed by 6 global collaborators. A de-identified subject ID, COVID-19 status, age in years and sex were almost always included in the sample metadata. HLA class I and class II types, where available, came from metadata supplied by the sample provider rather than from assay-based typing.

TCRbeta CDR3 regions were amplified from genomic DNA by means of the immunoSEQ Assay, a bias-controlled multiplex PCR. In the authors' own workflow: Within the assay, amplification of reference gene primers was used to estimate how many nucleated cells each sample contained. Sequence reads were collapsed and filtered to measure the absolute abundance of every unique TCRbeta CDR3 rearrangement. Productive Simpson clonality was computed per sample as the square root of Simpson's diversity index over productive rearrangements. In TCRdb, the immuneACCESS table is reduced to in-frame sequences with V and J assigned. These tables do not hold every clone; where another copy was compared, an unresolved V gene accounts for under half, and the others remain unexplained. V, J and clone size are those of that table, while D and trimming were read from the DNA. For this sample the table gives approximately 280,000 clones, of which roughly nine tenths were detected only once. The top ten clones comprise approximately 2.2% of the sample.

Points the paper makes about the study in general: The amount of clinical and demographic metadata varied by source and participant and was provided uncurated.

V loses 8 bases, J loses 4 bases, and the germline ends lie 20 bases apart. From the cysteine up to the phenylalanine, the CDR3 has a length of 15 residues. CDR3 DNA is the only sequence kept; it has 45 bases, read in frame from the first base. As encoded in the germline V gene (reference sequence), CDR1 is LNHDA while CDR2 is SQIVND. This chain joins TRBV19 to TRBJ2-5, with TRBD2 as a weak D call on 6 bases. The sequence came from a middle-aged man with acute or convalescent COVID-19. The sequencing sample was made of peripheral blood. The DNA reads as follows: TGTGCCAGTGCGGGGATTAGCGGACCCCTAGAGACCCAGTACTTC. It is translated as CASAGISGPLETQYF.